This T cell receptor beta chain was sequenced in a study of spatial heterogeneity in lung cancer. Across the study: Strong correlation linked TCR transcript counts in tumor regions to a T cell module score derived from matched bulk RNA-seq.

A remark on this clonotype: The target antigen is unknown.

The study, taken as a whole, reports: Higher tumor mutation counts went along with higher counts of expanded intratumoral alpha and beta TCRs.

Noted time point: sample taken at primary tumor resection. Unsorted tumor, nontumor lung tissue or cryopreserved PBMC supplied the whole RNA. Unique molecular identifiers tagged every individual TCR cDNA molecule. One entry per CDR3 protein, called by TCRdb with MiXCR from the 5' RACE reads. The sample includes some 2,700 distinct CDR3 sequences, 17% of them seen just once. The source was lung tumor tissue, collected at surgery. This clonotype was obtained from a male donor with early-stage non-small cell lung cancer.

For the CDR3, the DNA is TGTGCCAGCAGCTTAGAAAGCGGCTCCTACAATGAGCAGTTCTTC. It is translated as CASSLESGSYNEQFF. V usage is TRBV7-6 and J usage is TRBJ2-1; D may be TRBD2 (5 bases). Germline CDR1 SGHVS, CDR2 FNYEAQ. This CDR3 has 15 amino acids. The V and J ends lost 1 base and 0 bases respectively, with 7 bases between them.